This T cell receptor beta chain was sequenced in a study of CD8+ T cells in alopecia areata. Study-wide context: Treatment of the treated patients consisted of oral tofacitinib, 5 to 10 mg twice daily.

Sequencing templates came from extracted RNA that was reverse transcribed into cDNA. Here immunoSEQ multiplex PCR was the method, and the copy in TCRdb shows in-frame clones only, minus some. The sample lists approximately 180,000 clones, roughly 50% seen once, with around 16% in the top ten. Germline V lookup: CDR1 MNHEY, CDR2 SVGAGI. Trimming removed 5 bases at V and 7 bases at J, with 11 bases between. This CDR3 is built from 12 residues. This sample's treatment: oral pan-JAK inhibitor, 5-10 mg twice daily. The specimen was CD4+ T cells sorted from blood, collected at roughly week 58, from a patient treated with tofacitinib. The V and J genes are TRBV6-5 and TRBJ1-2; tentative D call: TRBD1 (5 bases). This receptor was taken from a human donor with alopecia areata. The CDR3 nucleotides are TGTGCCAGCAGTGTCAGGGTGGTTGGCTACACCTTC. This codes for CASSVRVVGYTF.